This T cell receptor (beta chain) is from a study of T cell responses to AZD1222 COVID-19 vaccine (dated by TCRdb to about 2021). Regarding the study in general: Because spike-specific TCR depth and breadth did not differ between the two schedules, AZD1222 recipients who got a second dose at roughly 4 weeks were pooled with those who got a second dose at roughly 12 weeks. TCR sequencing was performed for 230 to 250 trial participants, of whom around 210 were given two doses of AZD1222 and approximately 25 were given two doses of MenACWY control vaccine. Enrollment into the trials was organized by age into subgroups of 18-55, 56-69 and 70-plus years, and those subgroups contained about 160, 30 and 59 TCR-sequenced participants, respectively.

This clone was seen once. Its antigen remains unidentified. No base-level quality is on record; no much larger clone is a single base apart. Results and caveats for the whole study, not just this receptor: Because no samples from the day 14 peak response were available, repertoires could be characterized only after the peak T cell response. The 56-69-year group was small, and its depth increase did not reach significance, likely because of low power. A significant rise in spike-specific TCR breadth and depth was observed after two AZD1222 doses relative to day 0 and relative to MenACWY recipients. Conclusions about previously exposed vaccinees are limited, since just 6 or 7 AZD1222 recipients were seropositive for SARS-CoV-2 at baseline. Participants were mostly white British and included more females than males, and it was suggested by the authors that clonal diversity may have been underestimated. Vaccine-associated CD4 TCRs spanned the whole spike protein, with dominant responses in regions 160-218 and 743-854. Nearly half of unique spike-specific TCRs reportedly recognized epitopes outside regions mutated in the B.1.351 and B.1.1.7 variants.

The time point label, read with the paper, signifies: baseline before first vaccination. Vaccinee samples were obtained from the UK trials COV001 and COV002, which included a single-blind randomized controlled phase 2/3 trial of AZD1222 (ChAdOx1 nCoV-19) in healthy adults. Trial participant PBMC samples were collected at day 0 and day 28 after the second dose for TCRbeta chain sequencing. The CDR3 regions of human TCRbeta chains were analyzed by immunosequencing. As for how the authors treated the data: TCRs in the repertoires were compared against a reference library of SARS-CoV-2-specific TCRs that had been generated with the MIRA antigen-specificity platform. Breadth was defined as the fraction of unique TCRs that were SARS-CoV-2-associated, and depth was defined as the fraction of total T cells that were SARS-CoV-2-associated. Using the MIRA data, each spike-specific TCR was assigned both to the spike region to which the TCR was reactive and to a CD4 or CD8 class. Log10-transformed breadth and depth values were compared by one-way ANOVA with Sidak's multiple comparisons tests. Not all clones reach the TCRdb copy of this immuneACCESS table, which keeps in-frame sequences only. Checked studies attribute under half of the gap to unresolved V genes and leave the rest unexplained. V and J calls plus clone size are reproduced from that table; the DNA served to infer D and trimming. Across this sample there are roughly 120,000 clones, with around 90% seen only once. The ten largest account for more than 4% of the sample.

The sequence was obtained from an adult in good health. Sequencing was performed on peripheral blood, taken on day 0 of AZD1222 vaccination.

The CDR3 loop reads CASSLGLSSTDTQYF. The DNA reads as follows: TGTGCCAGCAGCTTGGGTCTTTCTAGCACAGATACGCAGTATTTT. Here the chain combines TRBV7-2 and TRBJ2-3; no D gene can be assigned with confidence. CDR3 length: 15 amino acids, cysteine to phenylalanine. Only the CDR3 DNA is retained, 45 bases long and in frame from the first base. CDR1 and CDR2 were assigned from the germline V gene as SGHTA and FQGNSA. Cut back by 3 bases and 0 bases, the V and J ends lie 10 bases apart. Full variable domain (CDR3 extended with the reference TRBV7-2 and TRBJ2-3 proteins): GAGVSQSPSNKVTEKGKDVELRCDPISGHTALYWYRQSLGQGLEFLIYFQGNSAPDKSGLPSDRFSAERTGGSVSTLTIQRTQQEDSAVYLCASSLGLSSTDTQYFGPGTRLTVL.